The 11 T cell receptor beta chains below were found in one sample sequenced in a study of cytomegalovirus exposure and HLA in healthy donors. Both 60 Vbeta primers and 13 Jbeta primers went into the PCR. TCRdb's copy holds only in-frame clones and misses some; the assay was immunoSEQ multiplex PCR. The sample holds roughly 130,000 clones, approximately 80% seen once. Sequencing was performed on PBMCs. The receptors were gathered from a man aged 35-49 years in good health and CMV-seronegative.

The chain recombines TRBV18 with TRBJ1-1; D is possibly TRBD1 (5 bases). This CDR3 spans 13 amino acids. Trimming removed 5 bases from V and 4 bases from J, with 11 bases in between. Germline loops: CDR1 KGHSH, CDR2 LQKENI. CDR3 protein: CASSGAGPTEAFF. CDR3 nucleotides: TGTGCCAGCTCAGGGGCAGGGCCCACTGAAGCTTTCTTT.

The rearrangement joins TRBV27 to TRBJ1-2, with 8 bases matching TRBD1. V lost 2 bases to trimming and J lost 0 bases; unmatched junction nucleotides: 5. The V gene's germline CDR1 is MNHEY and CDR2 SMNVEV (reference sequence). The CDR3 has 16 amino acids. CDR3 in amino acids: CASSLGTGSTNYGYTF. The CDR3 DNA sequence: TGTGCCAGCAGTTTAGGGACAGGTTCCACTAACTATGGCTACACCTTC.

The chain is built from TRBV7-2 and TRBJ2-3; 7 bases are shared with TRBD2. The CDR3 totals 13 residues. Germline V gives CDR1 SGHTA, CDR2 FQGNSA. V lost 2 bases to trimming and J lost 5 bases; unmatched junction nucleotides: 1. The CDR3 reads CASSLQRGDTQYF. CDR3 DNA: TGTGCCAGCAGCTTACAGCGGGGAGATACGCAGTATTTT.

The rearrangement uses TRBV30 and TRBJ2-7; TRBD2 is a possible D gene (5 bases). The ends were cut back, 5 bases at V and 5 bases at J, with 10 bases in the middle. This CDR3 has 11 residues. The germline V gene encodes CDR1 GTSNPN and CDR2 SVGIG (reference sequence). CDR3 amino acids: CAWALGDEQYF. The CDR3 region has the DNA TGTGCCTGGGCACTAGGTGACGAGCAGTACTTC.

CDR3: CASSQGRQDWGTEAFF. CDR3 nucleotides: TGTGCCAGCAGCCAGGGAAGACAGGATTGGGGCACTGAAGCTTTCTTT. The V and J genes are TRBV4-2 and TRBJ1-1; a weak D match, TRBD1 (6 bases). Trimming took 3 bases from V and 4 from J, leaving 18 bases between them. Germline assignment: CDR1 LGHNA and CDR2 YNFKEQ. The CDR3 length is 16 residues.

The chain is built from TRBV29-1 and TRBJ2-7; 7 bases match TRBD1. CDR1 is SQVTM, CDR2 ANQGSEA, per germline. The J segment lost 0 bases and the V segment lost 5 bases, leaving 13 bases of the junction unmatched. This CDR3 is built from 16 residues. This CDR3 reads CSVTRLQGKGSYEQYF. DNA for the CDR3: TGCAGCGTTACACGACTACAGGGGAAGGGCTCCTACGAGCAGTACTTC.

The V gene is TRBV10-1, the J gene TRBJ2-2, with TRBD2 matching over 10 bases. This CDR3 is built from 15 residues. Germline loops: CDR1 WNHNN, CDR2 SYGVQD (reference sequence). V dropped 5 bases and J dropped 5; count of bases not matched to a gene: 5. CDR3: CASSLLAGGTGELFF. The CDR3, as DNA: TGCGCCAGCAGTCTTTTAGCGGGAGGTACCGGGGAGCTGTTTTTT.

The V call is TRBV28, the J call TRBJ2-5; 7 nucleotides agree with TRBD1. CDR1 is MDHEN, CDR2 SYDVKM, per germline. V gave up 1 base and J gave up 2 bases; unmatched junction bases: 4. The CDR3 length is 15 residues. CDR3 loop: CASSLYGQAQETQYF. CDR3 sequence (DNA): TGTGCCAGCAGTTTATACGGACAGGCTCAAGAGACCCAGTACTTC.

A remark on this clone: This specimen includes other DNA sequences encoding the same CDR3. This rearrangement joins TRBV5-1 to TRBJ1-2; possible D gene TRBD1, 5 bases. The germline CDR1 and CDR2 sequences are SGHRS and YFSETQ. The length of the CDR3 is 13 residues. V was clipped by 4 bases and J by 5 bases, with 12 bases between them. Written as DNA, the CDR3 is TGCGCCAGCAGCCCCGACAGTCCTTATGGCTACACCTTC. As protein: CASSPDSPYGYTF.

In its sample, this clone was seen once. The rearrangement joins TRBV5-1 to TRBJ1-1; 8 bases agree with TRBD1. V shed 4 bases, J shed 11 bases, and the junction held 13 bases outside the gene matches. CDR3 length: 14 amino acids. Germline values: CDR1 SGHRS, CDR2 YFSETQ. The DNA for the CDR3 is TGCGCCAGCAGCCCCAGGACAGGGAGTGGGTTGGCTTTCTTT. Translation: CASSPRTGSGLAFF.

This chain links TRBV7-9 with TRBJ1-2, with TRBD1 matching 8 bases. CDR3 length: 14 amino acids. The germline CDR1 and CDR2 sequences are SEHNR and FQNEAQ (reference sequence). V lost 4 bases and J lost 5; bases outside the gene matches: 6. The CDR3 here is CASSSDRAGYGYTF. The CDR3 DNA sequence: TGTGCCAGCAGCTCGGACAGGGCCGGATATGGCTACACCTTC.